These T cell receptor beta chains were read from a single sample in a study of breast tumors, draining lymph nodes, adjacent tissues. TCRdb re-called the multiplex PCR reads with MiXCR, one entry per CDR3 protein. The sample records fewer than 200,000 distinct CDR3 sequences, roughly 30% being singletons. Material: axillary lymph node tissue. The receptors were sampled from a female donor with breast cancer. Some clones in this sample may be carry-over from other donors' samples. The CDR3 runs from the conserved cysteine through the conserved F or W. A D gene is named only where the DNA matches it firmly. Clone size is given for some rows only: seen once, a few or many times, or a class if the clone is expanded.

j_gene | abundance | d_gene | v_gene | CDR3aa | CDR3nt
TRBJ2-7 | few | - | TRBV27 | CASSQIDSTYEQYF | TGTGCCAGCAGCCAGATCGACTCAACCTACGAGCAGTACTTC
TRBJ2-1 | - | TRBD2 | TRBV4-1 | CASSQDQAGALYNEQFF | TGCGCCAGCAGCCAAGATCAAGCGGGAGCCCTCTACAATGAGCAGTTCTTC
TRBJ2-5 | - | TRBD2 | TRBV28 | CASSFIPREQETQYF | TGTGCCAGCAGCTTTATCCCGCGGGAGCAGGAGACCCAGTACTTC
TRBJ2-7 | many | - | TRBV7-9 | CASSLQVAEQYF | TGTGCCAGCAGCTTGCAAGTCGCCGAGCAGTACTTC
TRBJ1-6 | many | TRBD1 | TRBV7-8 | CASSLPTGVGSPLHF | TGTGCCAGCAGCTTACCGACAGGGGTAGGGTCACCCCTCCACTTT
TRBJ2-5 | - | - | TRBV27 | CASSPLGQETQYF | TGTGCCAGCAGTCCCCTGGGACAAGAGACCCAGTACTTC
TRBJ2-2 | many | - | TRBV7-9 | CASSLVQGNTGELFF | TGTGCCAGCAGCTTAGTTCAGGGGAACACCGGGGAGCTGTTTTTT
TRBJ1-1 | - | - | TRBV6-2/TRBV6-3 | CASSYGAGEAFF | TGTGCCAGCAGTTACGGGGCAGGGGAAGCTTTCTTT
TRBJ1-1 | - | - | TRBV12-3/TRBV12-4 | CASSFSGTTEAFF | TGTGCCAGCAGTTTTTCTGGGACGACTGAAGCTTTCTTT
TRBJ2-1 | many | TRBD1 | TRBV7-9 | CASNRQGAINEQFF | TGTGCCAGCAACCGACAGGGGGCGATCAATGAGCAGTTCTTC
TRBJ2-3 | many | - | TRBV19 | CASSTTTDTQYF | TGTGCCAGTAGTACTACGACAGATACGCAGTATTTT
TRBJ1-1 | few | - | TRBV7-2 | CASSLSGGRYTEAFF | TGTGCCAGCAGCTTATCCGGCGGTAGGTACACTGAAGCTTTCTTT
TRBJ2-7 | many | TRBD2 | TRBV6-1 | CASSGTSGRLGEQYF | TGTGCCAGCAGCGGGACTAGCGGGAGGCTAGGTGAGCAGTACTTC
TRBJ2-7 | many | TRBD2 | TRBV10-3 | CAISPGLADSYEQYF | TGTGCCATCAGCCCCGGACTAGCGGATTCCTACGAGCAGTACTTC
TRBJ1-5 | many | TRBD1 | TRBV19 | CASRTGLLQPQHF | TGTGCCAGTAGGACAGGGCTGCTTCAGCCCCAGCATTTT
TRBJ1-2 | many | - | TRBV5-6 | CASSRGVFGYTF | TGTGCCAGCAGCCGGGGGGTCTTCGGCTACACCTTC
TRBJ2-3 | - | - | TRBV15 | CATSRDRQGVPDTQYF | TGTGCCACCAGCAGAGACAGGCAGGGAGTACCAGATACGCAGTATTTT
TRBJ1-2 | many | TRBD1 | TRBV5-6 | CASSTGGWGYTF | TGTGCCAGCAGCACAGGGGGCTGGGGCTACACCTTC
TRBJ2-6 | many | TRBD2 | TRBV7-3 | CASSRLPASGSGVLTF | TGTGCCAGCAGTCGATTACCGGCTAGCGGGAGTGGGGTCCTGACTTTC
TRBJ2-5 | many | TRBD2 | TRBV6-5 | CASSSQRGGRETQYF | TGTGCCAGCAGTTCCCAGCGGGGGGGTCGGGAGACCCAGTACTTC
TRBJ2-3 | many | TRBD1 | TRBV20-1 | CSARQSRDRGRSDTQYF | TGCAGTGCTAGACAGTCCCGGGACAGGGGGCGGTCAGATACGCAGTATTTT
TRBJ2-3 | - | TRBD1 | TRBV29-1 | CSVGSTGVDTQYF | TGCAGCGTTGGGTCCACAGGGGTAGATACGCAGTATTTT
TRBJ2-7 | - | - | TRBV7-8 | CASSFSFSSSYEQYF | TGTGCCAGCAGCTTTAGTTTCTCGAGCTCCTACGAGCAGTACTTC
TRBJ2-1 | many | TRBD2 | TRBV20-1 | CSARGRVASGRNEQFF | TGCAGTGCTAGAGGCCGGGTGGCTAGCGGGAGAAATGAGCAGTTCTTC
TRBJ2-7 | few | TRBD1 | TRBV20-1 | CSAATGGTSSEQYF | TGCAGTGCTGCCACAGGGGGGACTTCCTCCGAGCAGTACTTC
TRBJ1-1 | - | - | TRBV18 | CASSLARDKNTEAFF | TGTGCCAGCTCACTCGCCCGGGACAAGAACACTGAAGCTTTCTTT
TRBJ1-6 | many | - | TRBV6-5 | CASSYRAGLGSPLHF | TGTGCCAGCAGTTACAGGGCGGGACTTGGGTCACCCCTCCACTTT
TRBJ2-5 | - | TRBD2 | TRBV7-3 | CASSVRGGRLTQYF | TGTGCCAGCAGCGTCCGGGGAGGGCGATTGACCCAGTACTTC
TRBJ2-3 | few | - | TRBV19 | CASSMEDTQYF | TGTGCCAGTAGTATGGAGGATACGCAGTATTTT
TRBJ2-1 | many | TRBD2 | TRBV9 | CASSVTTSGHYNEQFF | TGTGCCAGCAGCGTAACGACTAGCGGGCATTACAATGAGCAGTTCTTC
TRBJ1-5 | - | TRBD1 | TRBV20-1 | CSAPLIPGQNSNQPQHF | TGCAGTGCTCCGCTAATTCCGGGACAGAATAGCAATCAGCCCCAGCATTTT
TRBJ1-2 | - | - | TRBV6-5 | CASSYGASAVNGYTF | TGTGCCAGCAGTTACGGCGCGTCAGCGGTCAATGGCTACACCTTC
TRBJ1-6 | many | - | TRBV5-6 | CASSLDGRPYSPLHF | TGTGCCAGCAGCTTGGATGGACGGCCCTATTCACCCCTCCACTTT
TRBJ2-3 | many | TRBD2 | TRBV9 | CASSVGGLALDTQYF | TGTGCCAGCAGCGTAGGAGGACTAGCGTTAGATACGCAGTATTTT
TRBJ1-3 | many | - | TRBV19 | CASPPPRGSGNTIYF | TGTGCCAGTCCCCCCCCCCGAGGCTCTGGAAACACCATATATTTT
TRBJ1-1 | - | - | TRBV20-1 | CSAESSTGGTEAFF | TGCAGTGCTGAGTCATCGACAGGAGGGACTGAAGCTTTCTTT
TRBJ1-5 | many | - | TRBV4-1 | CASSQDGGVRHQPQHF | TGCGCCAGCAGCCAAGATGGGGGGGTACGCCATCAGCCCCAGCATTTT
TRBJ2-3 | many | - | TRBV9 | CASSVGGSSTDTQYF | TGTGCCAGCAGCGTAGGGGGTAGCTCGACAGATACGCAGTATTTT
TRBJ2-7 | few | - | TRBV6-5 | CASRHSGTSSYEQYF | TGTGCCAGCAGACACTCCGGGACAAGCTCCTACGAGCAGTACTTC
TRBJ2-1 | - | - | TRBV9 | CASSVGGSSVYNEQFF | TGTGCCAGCAGCGTAGGCGGGTCGTCGGTCTACAATGAGCAGTTCTTC
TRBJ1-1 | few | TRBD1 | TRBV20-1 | CSARGDRGNTEAFF | TGCAGTGCTAGGGGGGACAGGGGGAACACTGAAGCTTTCTTT
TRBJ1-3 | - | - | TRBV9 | CASSPPGIASGNTIYF | TGTGCCAGCAGCCCCCCAGGGATCGCATCGGGAAACACCATATATTTT
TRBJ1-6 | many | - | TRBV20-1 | CSASSSNAKSPLHF | TGCAGTGCTAGCAGCAGTAACGCGAAGTCACCCCTCCACTTT
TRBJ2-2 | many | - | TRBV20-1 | CSARDVRGRANTGELFF | TGCAGTGCTAGAGACGTCAGAGGCAGGGCCAACACCGGGGAGCTGTTTTTT
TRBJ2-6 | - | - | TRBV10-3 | CASRRPWHSGANVLAF | TGTGCCAGCAGAAGGCCCTGGCACTCTGGGGCCAACGTCCTGGCTTTC
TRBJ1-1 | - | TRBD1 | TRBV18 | CASSPLGQGSEAFF | TGTGCCAGCTCACCACTCGGACAGGGATCCGAAGCTTTCTTT
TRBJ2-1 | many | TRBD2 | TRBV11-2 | CASSSSGRRNSYNEQFF | TGTGCCAGCAGCTCTAGCGGGAGGCGCAACTCCTACAATGAGCAGTTCTTC
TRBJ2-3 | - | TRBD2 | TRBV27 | CASSFAGGPTDTQYF | TGTGCCAGCAGTTTTGCGGGAGGGCCCACAGATACGCAGTATTTT
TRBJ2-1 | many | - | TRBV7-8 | CASSWMPVGDEQFF | TGTGCCAGCAGCTGGATGCCGGTGGGGGATGAGCAGTTCTTC